The T cell receptor (beta chain) described here comes from a study of radiation and T cells in renal cell carcinoma (dated by TCRdb to 2018 to 2021). With regard to the full study: In total, 53 samples underwent TCR beta sequencing: approximately 26 tumors plus 27 peripheral blood samples. Across all 50 or so samples, under 4,500,000 unique CDR3 nucleotide sequences, encoding around 2.4 million unique CDR3 amino acid sequences, were identified. Results the study describes overall, beyond this receptor: Compared with control tumors, irradiated tumors had a greater number of dominant CDR3 motifs, and these motifs made up a bigger portion of the repertoire. Higher TCR clonality was observed in irradiated tumors than in controls, with an average of roughly 54% of the repertoire accounted for by the top 100 clonotypes, compared with about 40% in nephrectomy-only tumors. Only small tumor regions of 0.8 to 1 g were available, so intratumoral heterogeneity was not captured. In blood, the top tumor clonotypes increased from baseline to 2 weeks after radiation and then shrank by 4 weeks, which suggests a temporary expansion of tumor-resident clones. Because no pretreatment tumor biopsies were available, whether clonotypes were present in the tumor at baseline could not be determined. With a single-armed trial design, the study had no way to address how radiation dose or scheduling affects the TCR repertoire.

V loses 4 bases of germline sequence and J loses 12 bases, and the interval between the two ends is 17 bases. Measured from the cysteine to the phenylalanine, the CDR3 is 13 residues long. CDR3 DNA is the only sequence kept; it has 39 bases, read in frame from the first base. As encoded in the germline V gene (reference sequence), CDR1 is SGHNT while CDR2 is YYREEE. In light of the paper, this sample's time point label describes: tumor resected at nephrectomy. What the treatment or condition label conveys for this sample: 15 Gy SBRT to primary tumor, nephrectomy 4 weeks later. The samples were drawn from a clinical trial, where primary renal cell carcinomas were treated with 15 Gy of stereotactic body radiation therapy and then removed by nephrectomy 4 weeks afterward. Every patient's renal cell carcinoma showed clear cell pathology. Tumors were mechanically dissociated, digested with collagenase/hyaluronidase at 37 °C, processed in gentleMACS C tubes, and stored in liquid nitrogen. Genomic DNA for TCR sequencing was prepared using the QIAamp DNA Blood Mini Kit (Qiagen). Samples were included in the analyses only if all quality control checks were passed.

TCR beta libraries were generated from genomic DNA with the immunoSEQ kit, following the manufacturer's recommendations. For library preparation, a first multiplex PCR was performed with proprietary primers, followed by a second PCR in which unique barcodes were added, and bead cleanups were performed after each round. A positive control reaction and a negative control reaction, both provided in the kit, were run with every batch of samples. The final libraries underwent checking on an Agilent 4200 TapeStation D1000 ScreenTape, volumetric pooling, and quantification by qPCR. Sequencing ran on an Illumina NextSeq500 with a MidOutput 150-cycle cartridge, using 156 Read1 and 15 Index1 cycles with kit custom primers. The pooled library was loaded at 0.95 to 1 pM with roughly 19% PhiX control spiked in. As for the original processing: Vendor-processed data were analyzed in R, with a clonotype defined as all T cells sharing the same CDR3 nucleotide sequence. For clone abundance analyses, frequencies were normalized to the 10,000 most abundant clones per sample. Public T cell clones, which averaged fewer than five per sample, were excluded before analysis. Dominant motif analysis used ImmunoMap with the PAM10 matrix, gap penalty 30 and homology threshold 0.3; motifs with cumulative frequency at least 0.01 counted as dominant. Tumor-enriched clonotypes and baseline blood-enriched clonotypes were defined as those with an abundance difference of at least 32-fold between compartments. Tumor-blood repertoire similarity was measured with the Baroni-Urbani and Buser coefficient, and groups were compared using two-tailed Wilcoxon tests in R. Drawn from immuneACCESS, this table holds only the in-frame rearrangements with V and J called that TCRdb kept. Clones are partly lost; checked studies trace under half to an unresolved V gene and leave the rest unexplained. V, J and clone size derive from that table, while D and trimming were established from the DNA sequence. The sample table shows around 4,600 clones, and about three fifths are seen once. The top ten clones comprise around 42% of the sample.

A word on this clone: It has no known antigen specificity. Within one base of it there is no much larger clone, and no base qualities were kept.

Sequencing was performed on tumor tissue, taken from a patient whose treatment included radiotherapy and nephrectomy. This clonotype was sampled from a woman aged 55 to 70 with renal cell carcinoma. The rearrangement joined TRBV5-4 to TRBJ2-1, and perhaps TRBD1 as D gene, on 5 matching bases. The nucleotide sequence is TGTGCCAGCAGCATACTGGACACGTCGGGGCAGTTCTTC. It translates as CASSILDTSGQFF.